A selection of T cell receptor beta chains follows, all from one sample in a study of T cell repertoires in cytomegalovirus infection. TCRdb passed the reads through MiXCR, listing each CDR3 protein once. Counted here are roughly 920,000 distinct CDR3 sequences, around a third occurring once; the ten biggest clones make up roughly 13%. These TCRs are of unknown antigen specificity. Sequenced material: cultured CD8+ T cells from PBMCs, taken from culture after CMV antigen stimulation. These TCRs come from a human donor in good health (CMV status not recorded). Some clones in this sample may be carry-over from other donors' samples. Both conserved end residues are part of each CDR3. A D gene is named only where the DNA matches it firmly. Expanded clones get a size class; other rows say once, few or many, or leave the size out.

j_call: TRBJ2-7
d_call: TRBD2
v_call: TRBV3-1
clone_size: .
cdr3_nt: TGTGCCAGCAGCCAAGGACTAGCGGGGGGGCGTGAGCAGTACTTC
cdr3_aa: CASSQGLAGGREQYF

j_call: TRBJ2-7
d_call: TRBD1
v_call: TRBV27
clone_size: .
cdr3_nt: TGTGCCAGCGGTATAGGACAGGTGTCCCACGAGCAGTACTTC
cdr3_aa: CASGIGQVSHEQYF

j_call: TRBJ2-7
d_call: TRBD1
v_call: TRBV5-6
clone_size: .
cdr3_nt: TGTGTCAGCAGCATCCCCCGGCCCAGGGGGTCCGAGCAGTACTTC
cdr3_aa: CVSSIPRPRGSEQYF

j_call: TRBJ2-1
d_call: TRBD2
v_call: TRBV7-6
clone_size: few
cdr3_nt: TGTGCCAGCAGCTTCGGGACTAGCGGGGGCTCGTACAATGAGCAGTTCTTC
cdr3_aa: CASSFGTSGGSYNEQFF

j_call: TRBJ2-1
d_call: TRBD1
v_call: TRBV24-1
clone_size: few
cdr3_nt: TGTGCCACCAGTGACCCGGGACAGGGGAAGATTGTTGAGCAGTTCTTC
cdr3_aa: CATSDPGQGKIVEQFF

j_call: TRBJ1-2
d_call: TRBD1
v_call: TRBV29-1
clone_size: .
cdr3_nt: TGCAGCGCACTGACAGGGAGAAACTATGGCTACACCTTC
cdr3_aa: CSALTGRNYGYTF

j_call: TRBJ1-1
d_call: .
v_call: TRBV7-9
clone_size: few
cdr3_nt: TGTGCCAGCGGTATAACAGGGAACACTGAAGCTTTCTTT
cdr3_aa: CASGITGNTEAFF

j_call: TRBJ2-1
d_call: .
v_call: TRBV12-3/TRBV12-4
clone_size: .
cdr3_nt: TGTGCCAGCAGCTTCAGGGACACAAATGTGTATGAGCAGTTCTTC
cdr3_aa: CASSFRDTNVYEQFF

j_call: TRBJ2-1
d_call: .
v_call: TRBV28
clone_size: .
cdr3_nt: TGTGCCAGCAACCCTAGCTCCTACAATGAGCAGTTCTTC
cdr3_aa: CASNPSSYNEQFF

j_call: TRBJ1-1
d_call: .
v_call: TRBV6-6
clone_size: .
cdr3_nt: TGTGCCAGCAGTTACCCTGGACAGCCTAGCAACACTGAAGCTTTCTTT
cdr3_aa: CASSYPGQPSNTEAFF

j_call: TRBJ2-2
d_call: .
v_call: TRBV4-1
clone_size: few
cdr3_nt: TGCGCCAGCAGCCAAGATGGGGGCCGGGAGCTGTTTTTT
cdr3_aa: CASSQDGGRELFF

j_call: TRBJ2-2
d_call: TRBD2
v_call: TRBV7-9
clone_size: many
cdr3_nt: TGTGCCAGCAGAGAACCGGGACTAGCGGGGGTCACGAACACCGGGGAGCTGTTTTTT
cdr3_aa: CASREPGLAGVTNTGELFF

j_call: TRBJ2-7
d_call: TRBD1
v_call: TRBV2
clone_size: .
cdr3_nt: TGTGCCAGCAGTGGGGACAGGGGGACCTACGAGCAGTACTTC
cdr3_aa: CASSGDRGTYEQYF

j_call: TRBJ2-3
d_call: .
v_call: TRBV6-6
clone_size: .
cdr3_nt: TGTGCCAGCAGTCCCCGTCGGGCGGCAGATACGCAGTATTTT
cdr3_aa: CASSPRRAADTQYF

j_call: TRBJ1-5
d_call: .
v_call: TRBV7-6
clone_size: .
cdr3_nt: TGTGCCAGCAGCCCTGGGCGGGGAGGTCAGCCCCAGCATTTT
cdr3_aa: CASSPGRGGQPQHF

j_call: TRBJ2-7
d_call: TRBD2
v_call: TRBV2
clone_size: .
cdr3_nt: TGTGCCACCCTGTCGGGGGGTGGCTACGAGCAGTACTTC
cdr3_aa: CATLSGGGYEQYF

j_call: TRBJ1-1
d_call: .
v_call: TRBV12-3/TRBV12-4
clone_size: .
cdr3_nt: TGTGCCAGCAGTCACAGGATCCCTGAAGCTTTCTTT
cdr3_aa: CASSHRIPEAFF

j_call: TRBJ2-1
d_call: .
v_call: TRBV6-8
clone_size: .
cdr3_nt: TGTGCCAGCAGCGCCGAACAGGGAGGGGCCGGCTACAATGAGCAGTTCTTC
cdr3_aa: CASSAEQGGAGYNEQFF

j_call: TRBJ1-2
d_call: .
v_call: TRBV12-3/TRBV12-4
clone_size: .
cdr3_nt: TGTGCCAGCAGTTTCCACCGGCCCCCCTATGGCTACACCTTC
cdr3_aa: CASSFHRPPYGYTF

j_call: TRBJ1-2
d_call: .
v_call: TRBV11-2
clone_size: .
cdr3_nt: TGTGCCAGCAGCTTAGGGGCAGGCATTGGCTACACCTTC
cdr3_aa: CASSLGAGIGYTF

j_call: TRBJ2-1
d_call: .
v_call: TRBV28
clone_size: .
cdr3_nt: TGTGCCAGCACCGAAACCGGGACGGTCTATGAGCAGTTCTTC
cdr3_aa: CASTETGTVYEQFF

j_call: TRBJ2-3
d_call: .
v_call: TRBV5-1
clone_size: .
cdr3_nt: TGCGCCAGCAGGCCCGCTTGGCCAGATACGCAGTATTTT
cdr3_aa: CASRPAWPDTQYF

j_call: TRBJ2-5
d_call: .
v_call: TRBV12-3/TRBV12-4
clone_size: .
cdr3_nt: TGTGCCAGCAGTTTAAGCCCAGTCAAAAGGGTTCCTCAAGAGACCCAGTACTTC
cdr3_aa: CASSLSPVKRVPQETQYF

j_call: TRBJ2-1
d_call: TRBD1
v_call: TRBV12-3/TRBV12-4
clone_size: .
cdr3_nt: TGTGCCAGCACCCCGGGACAGCCTTACAATGAGCAGTTCTTC
cdr3_aa: CASTPGQPYNEQFF

j_call: TRBJ2-3
d_call: TRBD1
v_call: TRBV7-9
clone_size: .
cdr3_nt: TGTGCCAGCAGCCCCGACGGGACAGGGGCCACAGATACGCAGTATTTT
cdr3_aa: CASSPDGTGATDTQYF

j_call: TRBJ2-3
d_call: .
v_call: TRBV28
clone_size: .
cdr3_nt: TGTGCCAGCAGTTTAGGGGAAGGAAGGACAGATACGCAGTATTTT
cdr3_aa: CASSLGEGRTDTQYF

j_call: TRBJ2-4
d_call: TRBD2
v_call: TRBV20-1
clone_size: .
cdr3_nt: TGCAGTGCTCCTCACCCGCGGGGGACCAAAAACATTCAGTACTTC
cdr3_aa: CSAPHPRGTKNIQYF

j_call: TRBJ1-2
d_call: .
v_call: TRBV2
clone_size: few
cdr3_nt: TGTGCCAGCGGCAGTAACTATGGCTACACCTTC
cdr3_aa: CASGSNYGYTF

j_call: TRBJ1-1
d_call: .
v_call: TRBV12-3/TRBV12-4
clone_size: .
cdr3_nt: TGTGCCAGCAGTTTAGTCGGGGGGCGGGTCACTGAAGCTTTCTTT
cdr3_aa: CASSLVGGRVTEAFF

j_call: TRBJ1-2
d_call: .
v_call: TRBV6-1
clone_size: .
cdr3_nt: TGTGCCAGCAGGGAGCGGGAAGGCTACACCTTC
cdr3_aa: CASREREGYTF

j_call: TRBJ2-5
d_call: .
v_call: TRBV12-3/TRBV12-4
clone_size: few
cdr3_nt: TGTGCCAGCAGCGGACCACCACCGTACCAAGAGACCCAGTACTTC
cdr3_aa: CASSGPPPYQETQYF

j_call: TRBJ1-2
d_call: .
v_call: TRBV2
clone_size: few
cdr3_nt: TGTGCCACCCCTTTCGGGGGAGGCTACACCTTC
cdr3_aa: CATPFGGGYTF

j_call: TRBJ1-4
d_call: .
v_call: TRBV28
clone_size: few
cdr3_nt: TGTGCCAGCAGTTCCCTGGCAGGGGCGGATGAAAAACTGTTTTTT
cdr3_aa: CASSSLAGADEKLFF

j_call: TRBJ1-5
d_call: .
v_call: TRBV19
clone_size: few
cdr3_nt: TGTGCCAGTACCATTGACAGTTATAGCAATCAGCCCCAGCATTTT
cdr3_aa: CASTIDSYSNQPQHF

j_call: TRBJ1-1
d_call: .
v_call: TRBV6-5
clone_size: many
cdr3_nt: TGTGCCAGCAGTTACTCGCGCGAACTTATGAACACTGAAGCTTTCTTT
cdr3_aa: CASSYSRELMNTEAFF

j_call: TRBJ2-3
d_call: .
v_call: TRBV7-9
clone_size: many
cdr3_nt: TGTGCCAGCAGCTTATGGTTACAGGCTAGCACAGATACGCAGTATTTT
cdr3_aa: CASSLWLQASTDTQYF

j_call: TRBJ1-6
d_call: .
v_call: TRBV7-9
clone_size: .
cdr3_nt: TGTGCCAGCAGCTCGAGGGGGGACAAGGGTTCACCCCTCCACTTT
cdr3_aa: CASSSRGDKGSPLHF

j_call: TRBJ1-6
d_call: .
v_call: TRBV7-9
clone_size: .
cdr3_nt: TGTGCCGGGGGGGGGACGCAGTTACGGAATTCACCCCTCCACTTT
cdr3_aa: CAGGGTQLRNSPLHF

j_call: TRBJ1-2
d_call: .
v_call: TRBV27
clone_size: .
cdr3_nt: TGTGCCAGCAGCCCGCTTGGGGATGGGGGTGGCTACACCTTC
cdr3_aa: CASSPLGDGGGYTF

j_call: TRBJ1-2
d_call: .
v_call: TRBV6-1
clone_size: few
cdr3_nt: TGTGCCAGCAGCCAACTTTTTGGCTACACCTTC
cdr3_aa: CASSQLFGYTF

j_call: TRBJ1-3
d_call: TRBD1
v_call: TRBV27
clone_size: once
cdr3_nt: TGTGCCAGCAGACCAATCCCGGGACAGGGCCCTTCTGGAAACACCATATATTTT
cdr3_aa: CASRPIPGQGPSGNTIYF

j_call: TRBJ2-5
d_call: TRBD2
v_call: TRBV5-6
clone_size: many
cdr3_nt: TGTGCCAGCAGCTTACTAGCGGGGGGGCCCTGGGAGACCCAGTACTTC
cdr3_aa: CASSLLAGGPWETQYF

j_call: TRBJ1-1
d_call: .
v_call: TRBV6-5
clone_size: .
cdr3_nt: TGTGCCAGCAGCCAAAGCAAAGGGGACACTGAAGCTTTCTTT
cdr3_aa: CASSQSKGDTEAFF

j_call: TRBJ1-6
d_call: TRBD1
v_call: TRBV7-2
clone_size: many
cdr3_nt: TGTGCCAGCAGCTCGATAACCGGGACAGGTTACCGAATATATAATTCACCCCTCCACTTT
cdr3_aa: CASSSITGTGYRIYNSPLHF

j_call: TRBJ1-1
d_call: .
v_call: TRBV6-2/TRBV6-3
clone_size: .
cdr3_nt: TGTGCCACCTTGCTCGGTCCCACTGAAGCTTTCTTT
cdr3_aa: CATLLGPTEAFF

j_call: TRBJ1-2
d_call: TRBD1
v_call: TRBV6-2/TRBV6-3
clone_size: many
cdr3_nt: TGTGCCAGCAGTTCTCTTCGGGACAGGGGGAAGTATGGCTACACCTTC
cdr3_aa: CASSSLRDRGKYGYTF

j_call: TRBJ1-2
d_call: .
v_call: TRBV7-2
clone_size: many
cdr3_nt: TGTGCCAGCAGTCCGACTCGGGTTGGTACTAACTATGGCTACACCTTC
cdr3_aa: CASSPTRVGTNYGYTF

j_call: TRBJ2-3
d_call: .
v_call: TRBV10-3
clone_size: once
cdr3_nt: TGTGCCATACAGGGAACAGATACGCAGTATTTT
cdr3_aa: CAIQGTDTQYF

j_call: TRBJ1-1
d_call: TRBD1
v_call: TRBV6-5
clone_size: many
cdr3_nt: TGTGCCAGCAGTTACCCGGACAGGGGGCTAGGAACTGAAGCTTTCTTT
cdr3_aa: CASSYPDRGLGTEAFF

j_call: TRBJ2-1
d_call: TRBD2
v_call: TRBV7-6
clone_size: .
cdr3_nt: TGTGCCAGCAGCTCTAGCGGGGGGACGGATGAGCAGTTCTTC
cdr3_aa: CASSSSGGTDEQFF

j_call: TRBJ2-1
d_call: TRBD1
v_call: TRBV6-2/TRBV6-3
clone_size: once
cdr3_nt: TGTGCCAGCAGCTATCCTTCTCATACAACGGGACAGGGATGGAATGAGCAGTTCTTC
cdr3_aa: CASSYPSHTTGQGWNEQFF

j_call: TRBJ2-1
d_call: TRBD2
v_call: TRBV11-3
clone_size: few
cdr3_nt: TGTGCCAGCAGCTTAGATGGGACTAGCGGGGGGCGATACAATGAGCAGTTCTTC
cdr3_aa: CASSLDGTSGGRYNEQFF

j_call: TRBJ2-1
d_call: .
v_call: TRBV19
clone_size: .
cdr3_nt: TGTGTCAGTAGTAGCCTTCGGGGCGAGACTGGGCAGTTCTTC
cdr3_aa: CVSSSLRGETGQFF

j_call: TRBJ2-1
d_call: .
v_call: TRBV27
clone_size: .
cdr3_nt: TGTGCCAGCAGTCTGAGGGACCCCTCCTACAATGAGCAGTTCTTC
cdr3_aa: CASSLRDPSYNEQFF

j_call: TRBJ2-2
d_call: TRBD1
v_call: TRBV10-3
clone_size: .
cdr3_nt: TGTGCCATCAGTGAACGGACAGGGGGCTTTCACGGGGAGCTGTTTTTT
cdr3_aa: CAISERTGGFHGELFF